This T cell receptor (beta chain) was found in a study of PD-L1 blockade in urothelial cancer. Study context: Patients with male sex and bladder-origin urothelial cancer accounted for about 85% of the roughly 29 enrolled. The median number of T cells present in blood samples was around 150,000.

All patients carried locally advanced or metastatic urothelial carcinoma. The templates were synthetic TCR analogs, and they were spiked into each PCR. Using immunoSEQ multiplex PCR, the repertoire was profiled, and TCRdb retains in-frame clones only, with some absent. The sample shows 58,000 or so clones, 86% of them seen only once. This CDR3 has 16 residues. V trimming: 4 bases; J trimming: 1 base; junction bases outside the gene matches: 4. The genes are TRBV23-1 and TRBJ1-3, with 10 bases fitting TRBD1. TRBV23-1 is flagged as an ORF with uncertain function. The sequence derives from a man aged 50-59 years with urothelial cancer. Here the sequenced sample was PBMCs, taken around atezolizumab (anti-PD-L1) treatment. Written as DNA, the CDR3 is TGCGCCAGCAGTCGACCGGGACAGGGGTCTGGAAACACCATATATTTT. Its protein product is CASSRPGQGSGNTIYF.